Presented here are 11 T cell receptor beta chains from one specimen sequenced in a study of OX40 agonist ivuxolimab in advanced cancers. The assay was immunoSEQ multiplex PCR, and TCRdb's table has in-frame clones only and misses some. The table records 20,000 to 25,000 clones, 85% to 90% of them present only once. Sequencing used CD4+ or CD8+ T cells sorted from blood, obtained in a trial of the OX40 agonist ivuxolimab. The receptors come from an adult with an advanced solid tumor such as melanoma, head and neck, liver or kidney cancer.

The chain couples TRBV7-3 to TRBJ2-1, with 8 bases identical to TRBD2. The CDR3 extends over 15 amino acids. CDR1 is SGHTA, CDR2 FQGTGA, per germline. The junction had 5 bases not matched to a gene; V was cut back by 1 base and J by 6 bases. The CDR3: CASSLSGGLGNEQFF. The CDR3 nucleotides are TGTGCCAGCAGCTTAAGCGGGGGGTTAGGCAATGAGCAGTTCTTC.

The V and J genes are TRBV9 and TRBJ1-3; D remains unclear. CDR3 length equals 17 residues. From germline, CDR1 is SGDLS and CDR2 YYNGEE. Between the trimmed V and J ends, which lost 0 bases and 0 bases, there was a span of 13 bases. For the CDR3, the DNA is TGTGCCAGCAGCGTAGGGTCTAGCGCCTTCTCTGGAAACACCATATATTTT. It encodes CASSVGSSAFSGNTIYF. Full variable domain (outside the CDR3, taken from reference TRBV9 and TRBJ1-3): DSGVTQTPKHLITATGQRVTLRCSPRSGDLSVYWYQQSLDQGLQFLIQYYNGEERAKGNILERFSAQQFPDLHSELNLSSLELGDSALYFCASSVGSSAFSGNTIYFGEGSWLTVV.

This CDR3 is CASKQGGGELFF. CDR3 bases: TGTGCCAGCAAACAGGGCGGCGGGGAGCTGTTTTTT. This chain links TRBV9 with TRBJ2-2; perhaps TRBD1 as D (6 bases). This CDR3 is 12 amino acids long. Trimming cost V 6 bases and J 7 bases, with 10 bases left between them. Germline V lookup: CDR1 SGDLS, CDR2 YYNGEE.

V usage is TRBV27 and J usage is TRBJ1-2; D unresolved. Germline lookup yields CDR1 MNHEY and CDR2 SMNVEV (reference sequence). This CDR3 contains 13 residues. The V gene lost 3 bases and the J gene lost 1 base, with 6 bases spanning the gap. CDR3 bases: TGTGCCAGCAGTTTCGAGGGTAACTATGGCTACACCTTC. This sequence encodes CASSFEGNYGYTF.

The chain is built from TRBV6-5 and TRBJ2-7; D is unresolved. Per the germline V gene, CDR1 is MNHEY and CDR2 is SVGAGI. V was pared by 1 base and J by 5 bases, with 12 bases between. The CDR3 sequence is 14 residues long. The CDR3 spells CASSYYDGRDEQYF. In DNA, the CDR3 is TGTGCCAGCAGTTACTACGACGGCCGCGACGAGCAGTACTTC.

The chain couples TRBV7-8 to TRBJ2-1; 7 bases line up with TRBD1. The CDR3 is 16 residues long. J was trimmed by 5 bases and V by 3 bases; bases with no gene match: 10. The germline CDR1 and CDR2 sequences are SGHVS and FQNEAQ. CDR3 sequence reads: CASSFGTEGADNEQFF. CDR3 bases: TGTGCCAGCAGCTTCGGGACAGAGGGGGCGGACAATGAGCAGTTCTTC. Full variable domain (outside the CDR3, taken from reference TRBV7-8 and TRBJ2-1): GAGVSQSPRYKVAKRGQDVALRCDPISGHVSLFWYQQALGQGPEFLTYFQNEAQLDKSGLPSDRFFAERPEGSVSTLKIQRTQQEDSAVYLCASSFGTEGADNEQFFGPGTRLTVL.

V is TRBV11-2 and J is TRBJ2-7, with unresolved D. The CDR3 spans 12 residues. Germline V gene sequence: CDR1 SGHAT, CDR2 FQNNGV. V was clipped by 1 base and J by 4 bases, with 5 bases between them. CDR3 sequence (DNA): TGTGCCAGCAGCTTAGTTGTTTACGAGCAGTACTTC. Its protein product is CASSLVVYEQYF. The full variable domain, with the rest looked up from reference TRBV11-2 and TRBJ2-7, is EAGVAQSPRYKIIEKRQSVAFWCNPISGHATLYWYQQILGQGPKLLIQFQNNGVVDDSQLPKDRFSAERLKGVDSTLKIQPAKLEDSAVYLCASSLVVYEQYFGPGTRLTVT.

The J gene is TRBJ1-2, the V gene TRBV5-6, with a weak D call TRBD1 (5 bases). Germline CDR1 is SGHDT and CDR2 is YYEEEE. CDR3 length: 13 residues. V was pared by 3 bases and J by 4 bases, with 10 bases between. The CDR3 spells CASSWGSLYGYTF. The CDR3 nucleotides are TGTGCCAGCAGCTGGGGCAGTCTCTATGGCTACACCTTC. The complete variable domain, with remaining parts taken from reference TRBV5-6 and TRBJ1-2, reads DAGVTQSPTHLIKTRGQQVTLRCSPKSGHDTVSWYQQALGQGPQFIFQYYEEEERQRGNFPDRFSGHQFPNYSSELNVNALLLGDSALYLCASSWGSLYGYTFGSGTRLTVV.

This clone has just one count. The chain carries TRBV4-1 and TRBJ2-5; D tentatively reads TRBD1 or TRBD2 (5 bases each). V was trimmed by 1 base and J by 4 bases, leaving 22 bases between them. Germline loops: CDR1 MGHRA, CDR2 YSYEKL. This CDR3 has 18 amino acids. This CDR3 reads CASSQGFSGTQVAETQYF. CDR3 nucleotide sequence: TGCGCCAGCAGCCAAGGATTTTCCGGGACCCAGGTCGCAGAGACCCAGTACTTC.

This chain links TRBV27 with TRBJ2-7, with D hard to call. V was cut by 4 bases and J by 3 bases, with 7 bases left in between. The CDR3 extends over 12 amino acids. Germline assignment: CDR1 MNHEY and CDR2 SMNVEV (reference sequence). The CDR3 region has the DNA TGTGCCAGCAGTTCTGGGCGCTACGAGCAGTACTTC. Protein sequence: CASSSGRYEQYF.

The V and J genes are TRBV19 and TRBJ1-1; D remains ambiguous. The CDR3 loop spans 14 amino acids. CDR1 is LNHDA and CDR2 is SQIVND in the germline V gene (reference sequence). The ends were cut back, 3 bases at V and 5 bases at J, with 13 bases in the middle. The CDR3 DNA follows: TGTGCCAGTAGTATGAGCCCAGGCGCAACTGAAGCTTTCTTT. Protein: CASSMSPGATEAFF.